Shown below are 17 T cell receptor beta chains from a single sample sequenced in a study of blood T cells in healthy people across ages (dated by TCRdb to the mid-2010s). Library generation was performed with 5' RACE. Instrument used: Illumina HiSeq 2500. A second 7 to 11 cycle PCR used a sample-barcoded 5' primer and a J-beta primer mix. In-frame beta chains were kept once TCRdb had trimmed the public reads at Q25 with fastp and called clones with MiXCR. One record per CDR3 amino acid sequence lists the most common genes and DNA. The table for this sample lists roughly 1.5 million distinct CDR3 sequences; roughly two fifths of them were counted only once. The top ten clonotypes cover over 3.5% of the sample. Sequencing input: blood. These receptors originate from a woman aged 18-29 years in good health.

CDR3 protein: CASSQGTRGRKDTQYF. CDR3 sequence (DNA): TGTGCCAGCAGCCAAGGAACCCGGGGCCGTAAAGATACGCAGTATTTT. The genes are TRBV4-2 and TRBJ2-3, with D possibly called TRBD1 or TRBD2 (5 bases each). Trimming removed 1 base from V and 5 bases from J, with 16 bases in between. Germline-derived CDR1 and CDR2 are LGHNA and YNFKEQ. The CDR3 is made up of 16 amino acids.

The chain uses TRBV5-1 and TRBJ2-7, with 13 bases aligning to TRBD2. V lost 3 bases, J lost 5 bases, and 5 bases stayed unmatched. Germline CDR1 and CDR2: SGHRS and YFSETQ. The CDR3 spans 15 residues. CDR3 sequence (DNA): TGCGCCAGCAGCTCCACTAGCGGGAGGGTCCACGAGCAGTACTTC. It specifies CASSSTSGRVHEQYF.

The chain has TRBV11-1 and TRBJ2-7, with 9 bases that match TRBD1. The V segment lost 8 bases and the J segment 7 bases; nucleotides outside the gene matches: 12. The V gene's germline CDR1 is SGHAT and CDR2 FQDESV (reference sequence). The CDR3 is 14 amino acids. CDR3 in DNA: TGTGCCAGCTCACAGGGGGCCGCACATGGTGAGCAGTACTTC. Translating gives CASSQGAAHGEQYF. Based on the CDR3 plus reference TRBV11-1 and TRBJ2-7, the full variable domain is EAEVAQSPRYKITEKSQAVAFWCDPISGHATLYWYRQILGQGPELLVQFQDESVVDDSQLPKDRFSAERLKGVDSTLKIQPAELGDSAMYLCASSQGAAHGEQYFGPGTRLTVT.

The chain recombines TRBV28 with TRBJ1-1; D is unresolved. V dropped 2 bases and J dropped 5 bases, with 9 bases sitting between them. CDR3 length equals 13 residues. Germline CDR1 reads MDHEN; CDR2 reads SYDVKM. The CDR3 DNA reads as TGTGCCAGCAGTTTAGTCGGGAAAACTGAAGCTTTCTTT. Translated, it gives CASSLVGKTEAFF. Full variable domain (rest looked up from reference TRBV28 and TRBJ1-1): DVKVTQSSRYLVKRTGEKVFLECVQDMDHENMFWYRQDPGLGLRLIYFSYDVKMKEKGDIPEGYSVSREKKERFSLILESASTNQTSMYLCASSLVGKTEAFFGQGTRLTVV.

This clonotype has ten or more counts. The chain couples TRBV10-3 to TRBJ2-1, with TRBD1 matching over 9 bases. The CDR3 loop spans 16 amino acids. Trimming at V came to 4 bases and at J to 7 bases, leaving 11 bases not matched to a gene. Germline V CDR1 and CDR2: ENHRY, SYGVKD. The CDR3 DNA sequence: TGTGCCATCAGTGTGAATCCGGGACAGGGTATGAATGAGCAGTTCTTC. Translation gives CAISVNPGQGMNEQFF.

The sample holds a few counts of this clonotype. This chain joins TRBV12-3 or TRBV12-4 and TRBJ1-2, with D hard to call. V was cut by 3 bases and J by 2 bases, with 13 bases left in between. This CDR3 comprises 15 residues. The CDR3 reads CASSLRPNPNYGYTF. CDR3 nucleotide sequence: TGTGCCAGCAGTTTGCGGCCGAACCCCAACTATGGCTACACCTTC.

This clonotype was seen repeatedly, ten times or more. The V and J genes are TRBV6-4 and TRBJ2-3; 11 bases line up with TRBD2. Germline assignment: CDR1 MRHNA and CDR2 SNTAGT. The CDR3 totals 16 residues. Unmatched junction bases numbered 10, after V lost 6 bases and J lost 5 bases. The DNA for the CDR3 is TGTGCCAGCAGCCCAACCACTAGCGGGGGAAGAGATACGCAGTATTTT. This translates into CASSPTTSGGRDTQYF.

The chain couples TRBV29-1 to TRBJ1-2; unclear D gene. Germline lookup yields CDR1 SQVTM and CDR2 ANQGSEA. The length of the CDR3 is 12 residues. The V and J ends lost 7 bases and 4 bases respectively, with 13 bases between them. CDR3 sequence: CSAVTVRYGYTF. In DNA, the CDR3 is TGCAGCGCTGTCACAGTGCGCTATGGCTACACCTTC.

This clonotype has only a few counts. DNA for the CDR3: TGCGCCAGCAGTGCCGGGACAGGGTTCAACTATGGCTACACCTTC. This gives the protein CASSAGTGFNYGYTF. This chain joins TRBV5-1 and TRBJ1-2; 9 nucleotides line up with TRBD1. Looked up from germline, CDR1 is SGHRS and CDR2 is YFSETQ. The CDR3 spans 15 residues. After removal of 5 bases from V and 2 bases from J, the junction contained 7 bases not matched to a gene.

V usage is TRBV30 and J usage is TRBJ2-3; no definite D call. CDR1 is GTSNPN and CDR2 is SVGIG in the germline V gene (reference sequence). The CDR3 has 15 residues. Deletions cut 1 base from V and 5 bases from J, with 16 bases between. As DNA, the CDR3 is TGTGCCTGGAGTGCCCTCAATGTTCTTCAAGATACGCAGTATTTT. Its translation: CAWSALNVLQDTQYF.

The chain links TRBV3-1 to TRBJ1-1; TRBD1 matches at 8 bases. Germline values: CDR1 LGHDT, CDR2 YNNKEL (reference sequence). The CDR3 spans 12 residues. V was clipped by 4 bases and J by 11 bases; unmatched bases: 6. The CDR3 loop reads CASSPPGQGAFF. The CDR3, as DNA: TGTGCCAGCAGCCCTCCCGGACAGGGCGCTTTCTTT.

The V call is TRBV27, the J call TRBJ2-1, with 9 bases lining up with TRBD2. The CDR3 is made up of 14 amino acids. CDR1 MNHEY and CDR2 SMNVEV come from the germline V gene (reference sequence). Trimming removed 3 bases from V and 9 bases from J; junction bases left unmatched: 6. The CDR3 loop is CASSFAGGPIEQFF. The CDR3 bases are TGTGCCAGCAGTTTTGCGGGGGGGCCGATTGAGCAGTTCTTC.

The CDR3 nucleotides read TGCGCCAGCAGCCAAGATGGGAGCATGGGAACGCAGTATTTT. It is translated as CASSQDGSMGTQYF. The chain uses TRBV4-3 and TRBJ2-3, with TRBD2 as a possible D gene (5 bases). From germline, CDR1 is LGHNA and CDR2 YSLEER. The CDR3 is 14 amino acids. Trimming pared 0 bases from V and 9 bases from J, leaving 13 bases between.

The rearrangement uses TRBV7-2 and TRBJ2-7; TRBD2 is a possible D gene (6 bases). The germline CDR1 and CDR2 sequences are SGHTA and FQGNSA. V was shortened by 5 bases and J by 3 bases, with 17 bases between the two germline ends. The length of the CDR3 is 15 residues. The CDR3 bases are TGTGCCAGCAGCCTCGCGGGTAGCGGCTTCTACGAGCAGTACTTC. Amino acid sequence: CASSLAGSGFYEQYF.

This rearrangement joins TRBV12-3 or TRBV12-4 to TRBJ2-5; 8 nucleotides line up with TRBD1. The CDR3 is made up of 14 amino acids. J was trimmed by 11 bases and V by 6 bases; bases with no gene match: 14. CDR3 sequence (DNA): TGTGCCAGCAGCCACGGGACAGGTGGAAATGAGCAGTACTTC. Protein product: CASSHGTGGNEQYF.

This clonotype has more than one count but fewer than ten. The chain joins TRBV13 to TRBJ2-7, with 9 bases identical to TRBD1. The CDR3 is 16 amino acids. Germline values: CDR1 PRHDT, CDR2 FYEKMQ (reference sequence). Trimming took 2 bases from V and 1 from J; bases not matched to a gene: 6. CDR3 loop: CASSLTPGQGSYEQYF. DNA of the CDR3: TGTGCCAGCAGCTTAACCCCGGGACAGGGATCCTACGAGCAGTACTTC.

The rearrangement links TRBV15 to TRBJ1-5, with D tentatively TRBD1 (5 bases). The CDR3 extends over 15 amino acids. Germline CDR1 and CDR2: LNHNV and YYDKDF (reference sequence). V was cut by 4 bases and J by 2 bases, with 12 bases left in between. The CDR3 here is CATSNHPGGNQPQHF. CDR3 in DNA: TGTGCCACCAGCAACCACCCGGGGGGCAATCAGCCCCAGCATTTT. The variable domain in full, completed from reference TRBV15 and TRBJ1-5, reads DAMVIQNPRYQVTQFGKPVTLSCSQTLNHNVMYWYQQKSSQAPKLLFHYYDKDFNNEADTPDNFQSRRPNTSFCFLDIRSPGLGDTAMYLCATSNHPGGNQPQHFGDGTRLSIL.